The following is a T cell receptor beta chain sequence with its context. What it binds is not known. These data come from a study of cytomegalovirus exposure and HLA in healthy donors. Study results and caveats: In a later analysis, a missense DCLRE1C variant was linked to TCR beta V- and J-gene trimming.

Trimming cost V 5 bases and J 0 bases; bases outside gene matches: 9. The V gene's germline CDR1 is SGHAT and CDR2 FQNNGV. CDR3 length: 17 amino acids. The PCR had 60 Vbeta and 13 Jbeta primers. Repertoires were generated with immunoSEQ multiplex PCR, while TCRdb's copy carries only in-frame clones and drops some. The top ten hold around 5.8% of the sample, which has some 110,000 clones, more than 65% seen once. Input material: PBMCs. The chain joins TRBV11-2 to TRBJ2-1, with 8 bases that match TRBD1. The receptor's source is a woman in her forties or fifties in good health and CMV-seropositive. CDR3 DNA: TGTGCCAGCAGCAGGGACAGGCCATTCAGCTCCTACAATGAGCAGTTCTTC. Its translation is CASSRDRPFSSYNEQFF.